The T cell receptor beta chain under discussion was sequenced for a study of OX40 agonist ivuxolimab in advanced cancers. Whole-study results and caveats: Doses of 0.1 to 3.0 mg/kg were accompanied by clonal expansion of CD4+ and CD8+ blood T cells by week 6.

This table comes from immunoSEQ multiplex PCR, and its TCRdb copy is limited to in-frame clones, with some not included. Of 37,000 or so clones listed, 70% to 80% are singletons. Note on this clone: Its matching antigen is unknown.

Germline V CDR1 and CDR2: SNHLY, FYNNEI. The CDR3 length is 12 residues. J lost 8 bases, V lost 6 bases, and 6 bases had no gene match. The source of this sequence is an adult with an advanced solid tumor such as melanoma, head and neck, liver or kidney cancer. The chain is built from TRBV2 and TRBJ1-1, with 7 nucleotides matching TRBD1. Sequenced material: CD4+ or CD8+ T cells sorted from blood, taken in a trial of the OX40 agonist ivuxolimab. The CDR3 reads CASRGQRQEAFF. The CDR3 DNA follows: TGTGCCAGCAGGGGACAGCGGCAGGAAGCTTTCTTT.